The clone carrying this TCR beta chain showed up just once. Here immunoSEQ multiplex PCR was the method, and the copy in TCRdb shows in-frame clones only, minus some. The sample lists 120,000 or so clones, approximately 80% occurring once. This entry comes from a study of blood T cell repertoires in COVID-19. Study summary: PBMCs, B-cell-depleted T cells, or T cells were the source of the cDNA or gDNA that made up the material.

The sample comprised peripheral blood. This clonotype was obtained from a man aged 40-55 years with active or convalescent COVID-19.

The CDR3 is CASSDDIGGSTGELFF. The CDR3 DNA follows: TGTGCCAGCAGTGACGATATAGGGGGTAGCACCGGGGAGCTGTTTTTT. V and J are TRBV6-4 and TRBJ2-2, with D possibly matching TRBD1 (6 bases). The CDR3 consists of 16 residues. Germline lookup yields CDR1 MRHNA and CDR2 SNTAGT. The V gene lost 2 bases and the J gene lost 4 bases, with 14 bases spanning the gap.